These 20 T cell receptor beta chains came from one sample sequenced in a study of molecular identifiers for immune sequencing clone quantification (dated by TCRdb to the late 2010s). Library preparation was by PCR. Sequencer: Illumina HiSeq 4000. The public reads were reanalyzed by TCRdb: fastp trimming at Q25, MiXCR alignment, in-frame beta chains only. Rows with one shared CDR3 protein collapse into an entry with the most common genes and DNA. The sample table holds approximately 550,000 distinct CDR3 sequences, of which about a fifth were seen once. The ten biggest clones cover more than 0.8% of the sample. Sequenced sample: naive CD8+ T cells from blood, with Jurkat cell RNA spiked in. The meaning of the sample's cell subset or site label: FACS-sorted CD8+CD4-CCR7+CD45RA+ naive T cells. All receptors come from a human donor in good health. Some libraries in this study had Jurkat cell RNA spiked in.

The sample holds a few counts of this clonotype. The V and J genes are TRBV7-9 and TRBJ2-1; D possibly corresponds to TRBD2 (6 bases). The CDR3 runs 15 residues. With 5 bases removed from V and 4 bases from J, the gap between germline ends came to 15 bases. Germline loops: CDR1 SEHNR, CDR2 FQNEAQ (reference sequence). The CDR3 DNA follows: TGTGCCAGCAGCCCAACCGGGACTGAATACAATGAGCAGTTCTTC. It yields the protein CASSPTGTEYNEQFF.

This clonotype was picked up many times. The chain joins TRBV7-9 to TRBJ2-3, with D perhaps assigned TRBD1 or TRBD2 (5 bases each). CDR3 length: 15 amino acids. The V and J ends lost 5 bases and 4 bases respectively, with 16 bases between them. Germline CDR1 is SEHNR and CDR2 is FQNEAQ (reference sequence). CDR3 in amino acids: CASSPGPQGADTQYF. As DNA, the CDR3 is TGTGCCAGCAGCCCGGGACCCCAGGGCGCAGATACGCAGTATTTT.

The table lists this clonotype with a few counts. CDR3 protein: CASSPRTSGGSNEQFF. In DNA form, the CDR3 reads TGTGCCAGCAGCCCCCGGACTAGCGGGGGGAGTAATGAGCAGTTCTTC. V and J are TRBV7-8 and TRBJ2-1; TRBD2 agrees at 14 bases. In germline, CDR1 is SGHVS, CDR2 FQNEAQ. The CDR3 covers 16 residues. V was clipped by 5 bases and J by 7 bases; unmatched bases: 7. Full variable domain (missing parts from reference TRBV7-8 and TRBJ2-1): GAGVSQSPRYKVAKRGQDVALRCDPISGHVSLFWYQQALGQGPEFLTYFQNEAQLDKSGLPSDRFFAERPEGSVSTLKIQRTQQEDSAVYLCASSPRTSGGSNEQFFGPGTRLTVL.

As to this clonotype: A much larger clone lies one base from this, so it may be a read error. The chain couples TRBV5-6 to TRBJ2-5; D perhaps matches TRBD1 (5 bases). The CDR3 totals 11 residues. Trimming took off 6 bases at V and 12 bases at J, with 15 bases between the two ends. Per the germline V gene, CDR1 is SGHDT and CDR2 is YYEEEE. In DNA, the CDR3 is TGTGCCAGCAACTTTTCAGGGCGCGAGTACTTC. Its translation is CASNFSGREYF.

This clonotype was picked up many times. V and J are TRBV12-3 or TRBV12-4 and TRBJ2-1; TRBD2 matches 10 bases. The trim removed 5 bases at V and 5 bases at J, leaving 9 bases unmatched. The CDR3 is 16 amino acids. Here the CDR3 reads CASSPLAGVSHNEQFF. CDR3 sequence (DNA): TGTGCCAGCAGTCCCCTAGCGGGAGTATCCCACAATGAGCAGTTCTTC.

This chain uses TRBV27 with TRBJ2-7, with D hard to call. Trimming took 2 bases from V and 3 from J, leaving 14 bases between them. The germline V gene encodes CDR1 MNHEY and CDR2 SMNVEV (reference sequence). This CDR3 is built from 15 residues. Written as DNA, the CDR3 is TGTGCCAGCAGTTTAGGCCCCGAGGTGTTCTACGAGCAGTACTTC. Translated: CASSLGPEVFYEQYF.

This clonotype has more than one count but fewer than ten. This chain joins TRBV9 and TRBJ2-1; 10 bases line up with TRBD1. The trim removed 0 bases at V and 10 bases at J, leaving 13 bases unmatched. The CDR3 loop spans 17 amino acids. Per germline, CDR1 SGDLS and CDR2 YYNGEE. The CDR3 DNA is TGTGCCAGCAGCGTAGATGGGTGGGACAGGGGCCGAGGGGAGCAGTTCTTC. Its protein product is CASSVDGWDRGRGEQFF.

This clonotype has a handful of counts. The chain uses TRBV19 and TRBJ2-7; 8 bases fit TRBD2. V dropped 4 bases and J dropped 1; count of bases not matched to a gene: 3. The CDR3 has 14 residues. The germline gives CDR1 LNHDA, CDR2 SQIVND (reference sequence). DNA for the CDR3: TGTGCCAGTAGTAAGAGCGGGGGTTCCTACGAGCAGTACTTC. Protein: CASSKSGGSYEQYF.

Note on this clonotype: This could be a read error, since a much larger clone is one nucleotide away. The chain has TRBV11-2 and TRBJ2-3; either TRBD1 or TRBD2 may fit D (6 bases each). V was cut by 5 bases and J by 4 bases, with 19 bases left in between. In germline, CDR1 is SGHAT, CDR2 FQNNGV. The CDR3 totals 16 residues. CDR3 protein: CASSLRGKASADTQYF. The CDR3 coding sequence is TGTGCCAGCAGCCTGAGGGGGAAGGCTAGCGCAGATACGCAGTATTTT.

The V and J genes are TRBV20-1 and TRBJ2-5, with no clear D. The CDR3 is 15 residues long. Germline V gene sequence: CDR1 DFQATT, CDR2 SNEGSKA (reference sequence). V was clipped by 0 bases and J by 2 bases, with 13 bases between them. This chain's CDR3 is CSARDLPAEQETQYF. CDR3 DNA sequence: TGCAGTGCTAGAGATCTTCCGGCGGAACAAGAGACCCAGTACTTC.

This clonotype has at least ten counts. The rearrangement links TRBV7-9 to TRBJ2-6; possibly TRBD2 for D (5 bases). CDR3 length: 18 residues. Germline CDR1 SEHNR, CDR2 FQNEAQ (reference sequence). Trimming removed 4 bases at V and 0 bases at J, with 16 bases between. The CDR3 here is CASSSSGGSPSGANVLTF. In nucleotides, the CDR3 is TGTGCCAGCAGCTCCTCGGGCGGGTCCCCCTCTGGGGCCAACGTCCTGACTTTC.

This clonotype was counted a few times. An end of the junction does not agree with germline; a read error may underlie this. The CDR3 region is CASSFDGGTEASF. Here the CDR3 DNA reads TGTGCCAGCAGCTTCGATGGGGGCACTGAAGCTTCCTTT. This chain uses TRBV7-9 with TRBJ1-1; D perhaps matches TRBD1 (6 bases). The CDR3 contains 13 residues. Germline CDR1 reads SEHNR; CDR2 reads FQNEAQ (reference sequence).

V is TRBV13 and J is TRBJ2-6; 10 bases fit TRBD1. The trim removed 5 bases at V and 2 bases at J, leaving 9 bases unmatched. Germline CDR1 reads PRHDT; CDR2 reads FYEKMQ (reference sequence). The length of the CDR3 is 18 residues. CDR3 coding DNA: TGTGCCAGCAGCATACCGGGACAGGGGTTCCCTGGGGCCAACGTCCTGACTTTC. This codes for CASSIPGQGFPGANVLTF.

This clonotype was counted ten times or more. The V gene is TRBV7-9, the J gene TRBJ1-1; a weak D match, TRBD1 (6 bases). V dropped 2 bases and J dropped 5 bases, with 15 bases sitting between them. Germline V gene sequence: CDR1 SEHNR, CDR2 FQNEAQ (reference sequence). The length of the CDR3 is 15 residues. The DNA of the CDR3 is TGTGCCAGCAGCTTAATGTGGGGGGCGAGGACTGAAGCTTTCTTT. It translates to CASSLMWGARTEAFF.

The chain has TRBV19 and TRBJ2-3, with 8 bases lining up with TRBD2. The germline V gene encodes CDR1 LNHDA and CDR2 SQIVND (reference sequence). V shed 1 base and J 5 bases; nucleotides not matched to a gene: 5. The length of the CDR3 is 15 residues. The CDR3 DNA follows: TGTGCCAGTAGTATAGCGGGAGGGCCGCAAGATACGCAGTATTTT. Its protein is CASSIAGGPQDTQYF. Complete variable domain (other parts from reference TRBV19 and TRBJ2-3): DGGITQSPKYLFRKEGQNVTLSCEQNLNHDAMYWYRQDPGQGLRLIYYSQIVNDFQKGDIAEGYSVSREKKESFPLTVTSAQKNPTAFYLCASSIAGGPQDTQYFGPGTRLTVL.

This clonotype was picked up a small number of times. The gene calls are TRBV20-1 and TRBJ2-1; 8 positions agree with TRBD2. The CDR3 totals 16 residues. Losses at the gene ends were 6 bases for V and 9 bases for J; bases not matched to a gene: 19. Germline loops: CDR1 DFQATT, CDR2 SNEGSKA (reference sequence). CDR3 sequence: CSAQPPGTRGLGEQFF. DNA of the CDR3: TGCAGTGCGCAACCGCCCGGGACTAGAGGGTTAGGTGAGCAGTTCTTC.

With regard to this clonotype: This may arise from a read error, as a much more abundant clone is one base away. CDR3 loop: CASSFGEGTQYF. The CDR3 coding sequence is TGTGCCAGCAGCTTTGGTGAAGGTACGCAGTATTTT. The chain joins TRBV7-9 to TRBJ2-3; no definite D call. This CDR3 has 12 residues. V gave up 3 bases and J gave up 8 bases, with 9 bases separating them. Per the germline V gene, CDR1 is SEHNR and CDR2 is FQNEAQ (reference sequence).

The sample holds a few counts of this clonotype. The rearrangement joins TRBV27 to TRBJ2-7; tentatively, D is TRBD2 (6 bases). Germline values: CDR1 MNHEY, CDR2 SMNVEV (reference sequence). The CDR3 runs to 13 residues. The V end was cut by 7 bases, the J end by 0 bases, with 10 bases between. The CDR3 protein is CASTRGISYEQYF. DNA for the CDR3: TGTGCCAGCACCCGGGGGATCTCCTACGAGCAGTACTTC.

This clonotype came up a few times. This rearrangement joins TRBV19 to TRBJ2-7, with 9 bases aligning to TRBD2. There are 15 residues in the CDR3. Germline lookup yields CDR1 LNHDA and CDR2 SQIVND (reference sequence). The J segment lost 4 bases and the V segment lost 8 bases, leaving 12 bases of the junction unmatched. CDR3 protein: CASSPPQSGRYEQYF. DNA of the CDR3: TGTGCCAGTTCCCCCCCCCAAAGCGGGAGGTACGAGCAGTACTTC.

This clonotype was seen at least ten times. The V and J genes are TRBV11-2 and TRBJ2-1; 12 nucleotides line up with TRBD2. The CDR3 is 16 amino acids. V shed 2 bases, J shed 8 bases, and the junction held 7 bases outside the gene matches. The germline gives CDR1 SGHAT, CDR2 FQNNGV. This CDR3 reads CASSLSRLAGDHEQFF. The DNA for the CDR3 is TGTGCCAGCAGCTTATCCCGACTAGCGGGAGACCATGAGCAGTTCTTC.